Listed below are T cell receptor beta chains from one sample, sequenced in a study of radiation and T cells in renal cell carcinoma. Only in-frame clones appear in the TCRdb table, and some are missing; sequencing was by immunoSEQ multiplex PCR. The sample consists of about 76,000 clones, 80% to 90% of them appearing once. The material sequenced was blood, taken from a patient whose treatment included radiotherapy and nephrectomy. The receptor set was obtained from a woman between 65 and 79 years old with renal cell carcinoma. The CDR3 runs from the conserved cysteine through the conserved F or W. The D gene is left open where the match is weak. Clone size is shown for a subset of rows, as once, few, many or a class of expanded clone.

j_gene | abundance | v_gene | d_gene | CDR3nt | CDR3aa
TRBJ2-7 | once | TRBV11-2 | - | TGTGCCAGCAGCTTAGGCTTACCGGGGGCCTCCGAGCAGTACTTC | CASSLGLPGASEQYF
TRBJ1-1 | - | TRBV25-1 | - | TGTGCCAGCAGTGAATCAGGGACACTGAACACTGAAGCTTTCTTT | CASSESGTLNTEAFF
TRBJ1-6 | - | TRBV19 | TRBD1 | TGTGCCAGTAGTGTTCGGGACAGGGACTCACCCCTCCACTTT | CASSVRDRDSPLHF
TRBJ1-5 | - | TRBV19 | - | TGTGCCAGTAGTTCCCAGGTTGGGCAGCCCCAGCATTTT | CASSSQVGQPQHF
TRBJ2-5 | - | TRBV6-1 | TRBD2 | TGTGCCAGCAGTGGGACTAGCCTGGAGACCCAGTACTTC | CASSGTSLETQYF
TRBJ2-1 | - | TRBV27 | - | TGTGCCAGCAGTTTATCGACGTTGGGTGTTAATGAGCAGTTCTTC | CASSLSTLGVNEQFF
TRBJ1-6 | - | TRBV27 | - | TGTGCCAGCAGTTTACAGGGTGGCAGGGTGAGCTCCTATAATTCACCCCTCCACTTT | CASSLQGGRVSSYNSPLHF
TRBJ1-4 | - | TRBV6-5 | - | TGTGCCAGCAGGGGCGCGGGGCTAAGGGAAAAACTGTTTTTT | CASRGAGLREKLFF
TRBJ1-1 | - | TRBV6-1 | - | TGTGCCAGCAGTCGACAGGTAAACACTGAAGCTTTCTTT | CASSRQVNTEAFF
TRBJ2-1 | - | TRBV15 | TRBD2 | TGTGCCACCAGCCCCCCTGTAGCGGGGGATTGGTTCTTC | CATSPPVAGDWFF
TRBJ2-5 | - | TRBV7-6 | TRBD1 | TGTGCCAGCAGCTTAACTGGACAGGGGCAAGAGACCCAGTACTTC | CASSLTGQGQETQYF
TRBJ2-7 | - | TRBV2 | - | TGTGCCAGCAGTGAAGCCGGGCAGGGTGGGTACGAGCAGTACTTC | CASSEAGQGGYEQYF
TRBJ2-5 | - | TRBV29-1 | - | TGCAGCGGCATGCCCCCCGGGAGACAGACCCAGTACTTC | CSGMPPGRQTQYF